Included here is one T cell receptor (beta chain) sequence, with context. Assay: immunoSEQ multiplex PCR; the TCRdb copy retains only in-frame clones and omits some. There are 20,000 to 25,000 clones in the sample; 80% to 90% occur only once, and 0.95% to 1.3% lies in the top ten. These data belong to a study of T cells in localized non-small cell lung cancer. The CDR3 sequence is 14 residues long. Trimming cost V 0 bases and J 7 bases; bases outside gene matches: 1. CDR1 is PRHDT, CDR2 FYEKMQ, per germline (reference sequence). The specimen was peripheral blood, collected before any cancer treatment. The chain combines TRBV13 with TRBJ1-4; 8 bases are a match to TRBD1. This TCR was recovered from a woman aged 35 to 69 with stage I lung adenocarcinoma. CDR3 amino acids: CASSLGGTGEKLFF. The DNA of the CDR3 is TGTGCCAGCAGCTTAGGAGGGACAGGTGAAAAACTGTTTTTT.